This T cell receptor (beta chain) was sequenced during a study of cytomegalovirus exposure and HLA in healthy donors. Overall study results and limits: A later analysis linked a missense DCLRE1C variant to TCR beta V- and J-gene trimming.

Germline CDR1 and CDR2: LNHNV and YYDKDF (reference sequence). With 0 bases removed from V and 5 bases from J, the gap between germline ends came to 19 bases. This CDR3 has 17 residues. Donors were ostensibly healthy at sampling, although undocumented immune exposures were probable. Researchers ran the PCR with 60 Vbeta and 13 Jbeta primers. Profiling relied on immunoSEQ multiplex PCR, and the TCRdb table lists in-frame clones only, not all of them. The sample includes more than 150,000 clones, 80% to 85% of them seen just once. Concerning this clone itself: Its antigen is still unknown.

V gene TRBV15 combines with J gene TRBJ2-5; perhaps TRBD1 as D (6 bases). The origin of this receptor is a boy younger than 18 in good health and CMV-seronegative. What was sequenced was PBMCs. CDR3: CATSREPSDRPVETQYF. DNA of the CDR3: TGTGCCACCAGCAGAGAGCCCTCCGACAGGCCGGTGGAGACCCAGTACTTC.